This paragraph covers one T cell receptor (beta chain) sequence. The record originates from a study of blood T cell repertoires in COVID-19. Study overall: The United States, Italy and Spain supplied acute and convalescent COVID-19 samples. Sources were T cells, B-cell-depleted T cells, or PBMCs; the material itself was cDNA or gDNA.

Per the authors' pipeline: Estimates of nucleated cell counts were drawn from the amplification of reference gene primers. TCRdb's table, derived via immunoSEQ multiplex PCR, lists solely in-frame clones and lacks some. That table furnishes V, J and clone size, whereas the DNA furnished D and trimming. The sample consists of 90,000 to 130,000 clones, around 90% of them appearing once. The sample was peripheral blood. The source of this sequence is a human donor in a cohort sampled during active COVID-19.

CDR3 region: CASSAGTGSSTEAFF. The CDR3 nucleotides read TGTGCCAGCAGCGCCGGGACAGGGAGTAGCACTGAAGCTTTCTTT. This chain uses TRBV9 with TRBJ1-1; TRBD1 agrees at 9 bases. This CDR3 region has 15 residues. Germline V lookup: CDR1 SGDLS, CDR2 YYNGEE. The J segment lost 4 bases and the V segment lost 3 bases, leaving 7 bases of the junction unmatched.